Shown below are 31 T cell receptor beta chains from a single sample sequenced in a study of CD8+CD57+ T cells in acquired aplastic anemia. Using genomic DNA as the template, TCR beta VDJ and CDR3 profiling was carried out. TCRdb re-called the reads with MiXCR, one entry per CDR3 protein. This table has around 79,000 distinct CDR3 sequences, about 70% appearing once. Patients chosen for sequencing had CD8+CD57+ cells that had expanded, as shown by flow cytometry. Sequencing was performed on sorted CD4+, CD8+, or CD8+CD57+ T cells (not recorded which) from PBMCs. These receptors all come from a human donor with aplastic anemia.

The chain carries TRBV7-6 and TRBJ1-1, with D perhaps TRBD1 (6 bases). Germline CDR1 reads SGHVS; CDR2 reads FNYEAQ. The V end was cut by 0 bases, the J end by 0 bases, with 11 bases between. This CDR3 has 16 residues. CDR3: CASSLAAGAMNTEAFF. CDR3 bases: TGTGCCAGCAGCTTAGCCGCGGGGGCTATGAACACTGAAGCTTTCTTT.

The CDR3, as DNA: TGTGCCAGTAGGACTAGTACAGGAGTGAAAGGCTACACCTTC. It is translated as CASRTSTGVKGYTF. The rearrangement links TRBV19 to TRBJ1-2, with TRBD1 as a possible D gene (5 bases). The CDR3 runs to 14 residues. CDR1 is LNHDA, CDR2 SQIVND, per germline (reference sequence). V lost 6 bases to trimming and J lost 8 bases, with 19 bases between them. Using reference TRBV19 and TRBJ1-2 for the parts outside the CDR3, the full variable domain is DGGITQSPKYLFRKEGQNVTLSCEQNLNHDAMYWYRQDPGQGLRLIYYSQIVNDFQKGDIAEGYSVSREKKESFPLTVTSAQKNPTAFYLCASRTSTGVKGYTFGSGTRLTVV.

This chain uses TRBV29-1 with TRBJ1-1; TRBD1 matches at 7 bases. This CDR3 spans 10 amino acids. Germline assignment: CDR1 SQVTM and CDR2 ANQGSEA. Losses at the gene ends were 6 bases for V and 8 bases for J; bases not matched to a gene: 3. The CDR3 nucleotides are TGCAGCGTGAGACAGGGAGAAGCTTTCTTT. It codes for CSVRQGEAFF.

The J gene is TRBJ1-6, the V gene TRBV5-1, with unresolved D. The germline CDR1 and CDR2 sequences are SGHRS and YFSETQ. Trimming took 1 base from V and 5 from J, leaving 7 bases between them. The CDR3 totals 14 residues. The CDR3 DNA sequence: TGCGCCAGCAGCTTGAGGCAGGATAATTCACCCCTCCACTTT. Its protein is CASSLRQDNSPLHF.

The chain joins TRBV2 to TRBJ2-5, with D hard to call. The CDR3 has 13 amino acids. CDR1 and CDR2 from the germline V gene are SNHLY and FYNNEI. V shed 4 bases and J shed 4 bases, with 10 bases lying between them. DNA of the CDR3: TGTGCCAGCAGTGGGAGCAGGTCAGAGACCCAGTACTTC. Amino acids: CASSGSRSETQYF.

This clonotype was counted a few times. The chain recombines TRBV7-3 with TRBJ1-6; D is perhaps TRBD1 (5 bases). The V end was cut by 2 bases, the J end by 10 bases, with 9 bases between. The length of the CDR3 is 13 residues. The V gene's germline CDR1 is SGHTA and CDR2 FQGTGA. The CDR3 DNA is TGTGCCAGCAGCTTAGGGGCGAGGTCACCCCTCCACTTT. It translates to CASSLGARSPLHF.

The gene calls are TRBV7-8 and TRBJ2-5; no clear D. Germline V gene sequence: CDR1 SGHVS, CDR2 FQNEAQ. Trimming took 2 bases from V and 5 from J, leaving 6 bases between them. The CDR3 contains 12 residues. The CDR3 is CASSLMEETQYF. The CDR3, as DNA: TGTGCCAGCAGCTTAATGGAGGAGACCCAGTACTTC. Full variable domain (missing parts from reference TRBV7-8 and TRBJ2-5): GAGVSQSPRYKVAKRGQDVALRCDPISGHVSLFWYQQALGQGPEFLTYFQNEAQLDKSGLPSDRFFAERPEGSVSTLKIQRTQQEDSAVYLCASSLMEETQYFGPGTRLLVL.

This chain joins TRBV20-1 and TRBJ2-5; D is possibly TRBD2 (6 bases). The CDR3 contains 15 residues. Between the trimmed V and J ends, which lost 0 bases and 5 bases, there was a span of 16 bases. Germline V gene lookup returns CDR1 DFQATT and CDR2 SNEGSKA (reference sequence). DNA of the CDR3: TGCAGTGCTAGAGATCGGGCTAGCGCGTCGGAGACCCAGTACTTC. This translates into CSARDRASASETQYF.

V usage is TRBV7-9 and J usage is TRBJ2-3, with 8 bases identical to TRBD1. CDR1 and CDR2 (germline): SEHNR, FQNEAQ (reference sequence). This CDR3 is 14 amino acids long. Losses at the gene ends were 5 bases for V and 5 bases for J; bases not matched to a gene: 6. In DNA form, the CDR3 reads TGTGCCAGCAGCCAACCAGGGGGCGGAGATACGCAGTATTTT. Its protein product is CASSQPGGGDTQYF.

The gene calls are TRBV10-1 and TRBJ2-7, with 8 bases lining up with TRBD2. Germline lookup yields CDR1 WNHNN and CDR2 SYGVQD (reference sequence). This CDR3 is 15 amino acids long. J lost 2 bases, V lost 7 bases, and 10 bases had no gene match. The CDR3 is CASKGPGRGAYEQYF. CDR3 nucleotide sequence: TGCGCCAGCAAAGGACCTGGGCGGGGGGCCTACGAGCAGTACTTC.

This chain uses TRBV25-1 with TRBJ1-4; a possible D gene is TRBD1 (6 bases). V lost 1 base and J lost 7, with 13 bases in between. Germline CDR1 and CDR2: MGHDK and SYGVNS. The CDR3 has 15 residues. The CDR3 is CASSEWVGGTEKLFF. The CDR3 DNA reads as TGTGCCAGCAGTGAATGGGTAGGGGGTACTGAAAAACTGTTTTTT.

The genes are TRBV2 and TRBJ1-1; D is perhaps TRBD1 (6 bases). The CDR3 contains 14 residues. Trimming left V 4 bases short and J 0 bases short, with 9 bases between. Germline V lookup: CDR1 SNHLY, CDR2 FYNNEI. The CDR3: CASSARTVNTEAFF. The CDR3 nucleotides are TGTGCCAGCAGTGCCAGGACAGTGAACACTGAAGCTTTCTTT.

This clonotype was found many times. The chain recombines TRBV7-9 with TRBJ2-3; 7 bases fit TRBD1. Per germline, CDR1 SEHNR and CDR2 FQNEAQ (reference sequence). V shed 5 bases, J shed 6 bases, and the junction held 14 bases outside the gene matches. The CDR3 is made up of 16 amino acids. The CDR3 nucleotides read TGTGCCAGCAGCGCCACATCGGACAGGCCCGAGGATACGCAGTATTTT. Protein product: CASSATSDRPEDTQYF.

This clonotype came up a few times. V usage is TRBV24-1 and J usage is TRBJ2-3; maybe TRBD1 (6 bases). This CDR3 comprises 15 residues. Germline V gene data show CDR1 as KGHDR and CDR2 as SFDVKD. V shed 3 bases and J shed 3 bases, with 12 bases lying between them. CDR3 loop: CATSDGPGQTDTQYF. The CDR3 DNA sequence: TGTGCCACCAGTGATGGCCCGGGACAAACAGATACGCAGTATTTT.

The chain is built from TRBV7-9 and TRBJ2-5; D not certain. Trimming removed 6 bases at V and 2 bases at J, with 10 bases between. Germline assignment: CDR1 SEHNR and CDR2 FQNEAQ (reference sequence). The CDR3 loop spans 13 amino acids. In DNA, the CDR3 is TGTGCCAGCAGGTCGGCGGTGCAAGAGACCCAGTACTTC. Protein product: CASRSAVQETQYF.

V and J are TRBV25-1 and TRBJ2-1, with a tentative D call TRBD2 (5 bases). CDR1 is MGHDK, CDR2 SYGVNS, per germline. V lost 2 bases to trimming and J lost 6 bases, with 11 bases between them. The CDR3 consists of 14 residues. The DNA of the CDR3 is TGTGCCAGCAGTGAACCCGCCCGGGGCAATGAGCAGTTCTTC. Translation: CASSEPARGNEQFF.

This clonotype was found a few times. This chain uses TRBV10-3 with TRBJ2-1, with TRBD2 identical over 9 bases. With V trimmed by 4 bases and J by 6 bases, 10 bases remained unmatched. CDR1 and CDR2 (germline): ENHRY, SYGVKD. This CDR3 contains 16 residues. CDR3 sequence reads: CAISGHASGEGNEQFF. CDR3 in DNA: TGTGCCATCAGTGGACACGCTAGCGGGGAAGGCAATGAGCAGTTCTTC.

The J gene is TRBJ1-1, the V gene TRBV13; no firm D call. This CDR3 comprises 11 residues. Germline V CDR1 and CDR2: PRHDT, FYEKMQ (reference sequence). The V end lost 3 bases, the J end lost 5 bases, and 4 bases lay between the germline ends. The CDR3 sequence is CASSLQTEAFF. CDR3 DNA: TGTGCCAGCAGCTTGCAGACTGAAGCTTTCTTT.

This chain connects TRBV30 to TRBJ1-5; possible D gene TRBD1, 6 bases. CDR1 and CDR2 from the germline V gene are GTSNPN and SVGIG (reference sequence). This CDR3 has 12 amino acids. V shed 8 bases and J shed 5 bases, with 13 bases lying between them. The CDR3, as DNA: TGTGCCCTGGACAGTCGAGATCAGCCCCAGCATTTT. Its translation: CALDSRDQPQHF.

This clonotype was seen more than once but under ten times. The CDR3 bases are TGTGCCACCAGTGAACCGTCCCGGGACTCGAACGAGCAGTTCTTC. Translated, it gives CATSEPSRDSNEQFF. The chain combines TRBV24-1 with TRBJ2-1; possible D gene TRBD2, 6 bases. Germline CDR1 is KGHDR and CDR2 is SFDVKD. The V end was cut by 4 bases, the J end by 10 bases, with 19 bases between. This CDR3 is built from 15 residues.

The rearrangement joins TRBV12-3 or TRBV12-4 to TRBJ1-5; D gene ambiguous. The ends were cut back, 0 bases at V and 1 base at J, with 4 bases in the middle. The CDR3 runs to 14 residues. Here the CDR3 reads CASSLAGSNQPQHF. Here the CDR3 DNA reads TGTGCCAGCAGTTTAGCCGGGAGCAATCAGCCCCAGCATTTT.

The chain employs TRBV4-1 and TRBJ1-3; tentatively, D is TRBD1 (5 bases). Germline V gives CDR1 MGHRA, CDR2 YSYEKL. There are 15 residues in the CDR3. V shed 3 bases and J shed 2 bases, with 11 bases lying between them. CDR3 region: CASSQEGLAGNTIYF. CDR3 sequence (DNA): TGCGCCAGCAGCCAGGAGGGACTGGCTGGAAACACCATATATTTT.

The V and J genes are TRBV10-3 and TRBJ1-6; tentatively, D is TRBD1 (6 bases). The CDR3 extends over 12 amino acids. The germline V and J ends were trimmed by 3 bases and 14 bases, with 11 bases remaining between them. Germline CDR1 ENHRY, CDR2 SYGVKD. The CDR3 reads CAISEGGSALHF. CDR3 sequence (DNA): TGTGCCATCAGTGAAGGGGGATCGGCCCTCCACTTT.

The chain uses TRBV10-3 and TRBJ1-1; D gene uncertain. Looked up from germline, CDR1 is ENHRY and CDR2 is SYGVKD. Trimming removed 4 bases from V and 1 base from J, with 7 bases in between. The CDR3 is made up of 13 amino acids. The CDR3 nucleotides are TGTGCCATCAGTGGCGACCGGAACACTGAAGCTTTCTTT. It codes for CAISGDRNTEAFF.

V and J are TRBV12-3 or TRBV12-4 and TRBJ1-1, with TRBD1 matching over 11 bases. This CDR3 contains 15 residues. Trimming removed 5 bases from V and 1 base from J; junction bases left unmatched: 3. CDR3 protein: CASSLGTGGNTEAFF. The CDR3 DNA reads TGTGCCAGCAGTCTAGGGACAGGGGGGAACACTGAAGCTTTCTTT.

This clonotype was observed a few times. This chain links TRBV29-1 with TRBJ1-1, with D hard to call. V lost 7 bases and J lost 5, with 11 bases in between. Germline lookup yields CDR1 SQVTM and CDR2 ANQGSEA. This CDR3 has 11 residues. CDR3 loop: CSALAWTEAFF. The CDR3 nucleotides are TGCAGCGCCCTGGCCTGGACTGAAGCTTTCTTT.

The chain employs TRBV20-1 and TRBJ2-7, with 7 bases matching TRBD1. CDR3 length: 11 residues. Unmatched junction bases numbered 3, after V lost 5 bases and J lost 5 bases. Germline CDR1 DFQATT, CDR2 SNEGSKA (reference sequence). CDR3: CSALTGNEQYF. CDR3 DNA: TGCAGTGCTCTGACAGGGAACGAGCAGTACTTC.

On this clonotype: At one of its ends the junction is not consistent with the germline gene, which may arise from a read error. This chain connects TRBV3-1 to TRBJ2-7; 7 nucleotides line up with TRBD2. The CDR3 is 14 residues long. CDR1 and CDR2 from the germline V gene are LGHDT and YNNKEL (reference sequence). The CDR3 nucleotides read TGTGCCAGCAGCAAAGAGCGGGGCAGCTACGAGCAGTACTTC. This encodes CASSKERGSYEQYF.

The J gene is TRBJ2-6, the V gene TRBV7-2; D is possibly TRBD1 (6 bases). Between the trimmed V and J ends, which lost 4 bases and 1 base, there was a span of 8 bases. The CDR3 length is 15 residues. Germline lookup yields CDR1 SGHTA and CDR2 FQGNSA. CDR3 region: CASSSGTSGANVLTF. DNA of the CDR3: TGTGCCAGCAGCTCCGGGACATCTGGGGCCAACGTCCTGACTTTC.

The J gene is TRBJ2-1, the V gene TRBV29-1; 8 nucleotides align to TRBD2. Germline CDR1 SQVTM, CDR2 ANQGSEA. The CDR3 runs to 13 residues. Trimming cost V 8 bases and J 8 bases; bases outside gene matches: 11. The CDR3 sequence: CSSLGAGGDEQFF. The CDR3, as DNA: TGCAGCTCCCTGGGGGCGGGAGGCGATGAGCAGTTCTTC.

V gene TRBV29-1 combines with J gene TRBJ2-1; D may be TRBD1 (6 bases). With 3 bases removed from V and 5 bases from J, the gap between germline ends came to 17 bases. The CDR3 has 15 residues. Germline V CDR1 and CDR2: SQVTM, ANQGSEA. This CDR3 is CSVDPFDRSHNEQFF. As DNA, the CDR3 is TGCAGCGTTGACCCCTTCGACAGGTCCCACAATGAGCAGTTCTTC.